In this sample, the clone carrying this T cell receptor (beta chain) turned up a few times. What it binds is unknown. The data originate from a study of spatial heterogeneity in lung cancer. Whole-study context: An average of more than ten raw reads was observed per unique TCR and UMI combination.

The germline V gene encodes CDR1 LGHNA and CDR2 YNFKEQ. The CDR3 covers 18 residues. The trim removed 0 bases at V and 0 bases at J, leaving 6 bases unmatched. As for time point: sample taken at primary tumor resection. The approximately 70 donors had untreated early-stage non-small cell lung cancer. The study sequenced unsorted whole RNA from tumor, nontumor lung or frozen PBMC. Every cDNA TCR molecule received its own unique molecular identifier. TCRdb recomputed calls from the 5' RACE reads with MiXCR, one row per CDR3 protein. This table holds approximately 6,400 distinct CDR3 sequences, 6.5% to 8.5% found once. The study, taken as a whole, reports: Tumor mutation count correlated with how many alpha and beta TCRs expanded intratumorally.

Specimen: lung tumor tissue, collected at surgery. The clonotype originates from a male donor with early-stage non-small cell lung cancer. V and J are TRBV4-2 and TRBJ2-3, with 10 bases that match TRBD2. The CDR3 nucleotides are TGTGCCAGCAGCCAAGATGAGCTAGCGGGGGTTAGCACAGATACGCAGTATTTT. It is translated as CASSQDELAGVSTDTQYF.